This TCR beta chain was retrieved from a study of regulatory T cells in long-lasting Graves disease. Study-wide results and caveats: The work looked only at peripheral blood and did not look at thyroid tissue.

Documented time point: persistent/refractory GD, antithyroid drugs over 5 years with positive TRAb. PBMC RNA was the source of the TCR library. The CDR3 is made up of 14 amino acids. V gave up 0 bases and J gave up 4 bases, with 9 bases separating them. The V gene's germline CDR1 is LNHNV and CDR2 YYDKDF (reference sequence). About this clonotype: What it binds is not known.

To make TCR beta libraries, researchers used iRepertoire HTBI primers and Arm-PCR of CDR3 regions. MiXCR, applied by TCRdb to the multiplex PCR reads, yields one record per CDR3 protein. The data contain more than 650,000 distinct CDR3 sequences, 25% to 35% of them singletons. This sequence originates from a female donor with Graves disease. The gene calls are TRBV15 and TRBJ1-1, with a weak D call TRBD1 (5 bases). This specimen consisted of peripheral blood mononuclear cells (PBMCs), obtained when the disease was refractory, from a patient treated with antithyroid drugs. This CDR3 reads CATSRDSRGTEAFF. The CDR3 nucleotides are TGTGCCACCAGCAGAGATAGTAGGGGCACTGAAGCTTTCTTT.